This T cell receptor beta chain was observed in a study of blood T cell repertoires in COVID-19. Study-level background: Italy, Spain and the United States were the sources of the convalescent and acute COVID-19 samples. From T cells, B-cell-depleted T cells, or PBMCs came the material, which was cDNA or gDNA.

Per the study methods: Counts of nucleated cells, estimated from reference gene primer amplification, were obtained. Assay: immunoSEQ multiplex PCR; the TCRdb copy retains only in-frame clones and omits some. Clonal size and the V and J genes are those of that table, whereas D and trimming came from the DNA. The sample holds more than 150,000 clones, approximately 80% seen once. This CDR3 contains 13 residues. V lost 1 base, J lost 8 bases, and 8 bases lay in between. The germline V gene encodes CDR1 SEHNR and CDR2 FQNEAQ (reference sequence). This receptor was obtained from a man aged 70-80 years who had recovered from COVID-19. The J gene is TRBJ1-4, the V gene TRBV7-9, with D possibly being TRBD1 (5 bases). The sequenced sample was peripheral blood. DNA for the CDR3: TGTGCCAGCAGCTTAGGGGCAGGGGAAAAACTGTTTTTT. This encodes CASSLGAGEKLFF.